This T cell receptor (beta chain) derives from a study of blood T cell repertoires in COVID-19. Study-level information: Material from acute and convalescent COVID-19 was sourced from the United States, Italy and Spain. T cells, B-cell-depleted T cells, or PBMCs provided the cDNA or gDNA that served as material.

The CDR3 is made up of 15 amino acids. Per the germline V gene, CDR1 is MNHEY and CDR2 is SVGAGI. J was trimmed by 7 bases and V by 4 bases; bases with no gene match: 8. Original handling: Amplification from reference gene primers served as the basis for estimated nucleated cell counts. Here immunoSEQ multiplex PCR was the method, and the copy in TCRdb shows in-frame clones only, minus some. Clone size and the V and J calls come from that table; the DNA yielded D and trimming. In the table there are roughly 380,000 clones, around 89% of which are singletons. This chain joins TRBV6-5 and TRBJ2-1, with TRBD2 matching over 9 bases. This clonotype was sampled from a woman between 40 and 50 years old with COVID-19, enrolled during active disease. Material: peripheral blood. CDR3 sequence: CASSFGTSSVNEQFF. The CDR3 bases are TGTGCCAGCAGTTTCGGGACTAGCTCTGTGAATGAGCAGTTCTTC.